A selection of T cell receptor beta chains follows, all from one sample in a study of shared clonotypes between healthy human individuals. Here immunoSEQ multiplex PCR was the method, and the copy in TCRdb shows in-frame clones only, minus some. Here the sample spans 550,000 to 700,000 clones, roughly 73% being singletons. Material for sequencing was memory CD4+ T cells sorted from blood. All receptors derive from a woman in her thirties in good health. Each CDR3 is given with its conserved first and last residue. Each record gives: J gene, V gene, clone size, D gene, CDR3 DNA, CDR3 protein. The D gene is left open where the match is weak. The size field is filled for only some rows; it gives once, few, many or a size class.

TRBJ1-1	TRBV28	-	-	TGTGCCAGCAGTTCGCTAGGGGATCAAGCTTTCTTT	CASSSLGDQAFF
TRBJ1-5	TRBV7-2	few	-	TGTGCCAGCAGCTCGGGGGCAGGGGAGTGGCAGCCCCAGCATTTT	CASSSGAGEWQPQHF
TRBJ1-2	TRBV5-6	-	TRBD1	TGTGCCAGCAGCCGTGGGACAGGGGGCACTGGAACCTTC	CASSRGTGGTGTF
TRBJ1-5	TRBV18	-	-	TGTGCCAGCTCACCTGCAGCCTCTGCATCAGCGGCCCAGCATTTT	CASSPAASASAAQHF
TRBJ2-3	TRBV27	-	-	TGTGCCAGCAGAGTGGTGGGGGCGGGAGATACGCAGTATTTT	CASRVVGAGDTQYF
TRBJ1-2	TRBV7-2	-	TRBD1	TGTGCCAGCAGCAGGGGACAGAACTATGGCTACACCTTC	CASSRGQNYGYTF
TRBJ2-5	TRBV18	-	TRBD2	TGTGCCAGCTCACCACCGGGACTAGCGGGAGGTGAGACCCAGTACTTC	CASSPPGLAGGETQYF
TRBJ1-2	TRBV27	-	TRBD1	TGTGCCAGCAGTTCACACTATCGTTCGGACAGGGTGACGCGGGGCTACACCTTC	CASSSHYRSDRVTRGYTF
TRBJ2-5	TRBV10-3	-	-	TGTGCCACCCGGGCCAACTTGGCCTCCCAAGAGACCCAGTACTTC	CATRANLASQETQYF
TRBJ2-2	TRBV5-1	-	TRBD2	TGCGCCAGCAGCCCCGGGACTAGCGTCGGGGAGCTGTTTTTT	CASSPGTSVGELFF
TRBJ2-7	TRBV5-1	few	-	TGCGCCAGCAGCCTTGGGACCGCGGACGTGGCCTACGAGCAGTACTTC	CASSLGTADVAYEQYF
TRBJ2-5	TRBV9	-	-	TGTGCCAGCAGCGTAGGTGGGGGCCGCTCCGGGGAGACCCAGTACTTC	CASSVGGGRSGETQYF
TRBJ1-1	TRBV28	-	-	TGTGCCAGTTCCTTGCAGGGCCGAGGCACTGAAGCTTTCTTT	CASSLQGRGTEAFF
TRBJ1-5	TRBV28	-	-	TGTGCCAGCAGTCAACTGCCGGGACTTCAGAATCAGCCCCAGCATTTT	CASSQLPGLQNQPQHF
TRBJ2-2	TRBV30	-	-	TGTGCCTGTACAAGTAAGGGGTCCGGGGGAACCGGGGAGCTGTTTTTT	CACTSKGSGGTGELFF
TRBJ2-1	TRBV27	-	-	TGTGCCAGCAGTTTTCAGGGCGCCCAAAGGGATGAGCAGTTCTTC	CASSFQGAQRDEQFF